Listed here are 4 T cell receptor beta chains from one sample, sequenced in a study of T cell changes during pregnancy in multiple sclerosis. The assay was immunoSEQ multiplex PCR, and TCRdb's table has in-frame clones only and misses some. This table has more than 70,000 clones, around 93% appearing once. Sequences were derived from peripheral blood, sampled before pregnancy. All receptors come from a female donor with multiple sclerosis, enrolled in a pregnancy study.

This sequence joins TRBV27 and TRBJ2-2; D gene unclear. V gave up 5 bases and J gave up 7 bases, with 11 bases separating them. Germline values: CDR1 MNHEY, CDR2 SMNVEV (reference sequence). The CDR3 spans 13 residues. The CDR3 spells CASSDWRGGELFF. CDR3 DNA sequence: TGTGCCAGCAGTGACTGGCGCGGCGGGGAGCTGTTTTTT.

The V gene is TRBV30, the J gene TRBJ1-4; TRBD1 is a possible D gene (5 bases). Trimming left V 4 bases short and J 8 bases short, with 14 bases between. The germline V gene encodes CDR1 GTSNPN and CDR2 SVGIG (reference sequence). The CDR3 runs to 13 residues. CDR3 region: CAWTEGSGEKLFF. The CDR3, as DNA: TGTGCCTGGACGGAGGGGTCTGGCGAAAAACTGTTTTTT.

V is TRBV5-1 and J is TRBJ1-5; the D gene is possibly TRBD1 (6 bases). The V and J ends lost 5 bases and 6 bases respectively, with 12 bases between them. CDR1 and CDR2 from the germline V gene are SGHRS and YFSETQ. The length of the CDR3 is 13 residues. CDR3 nucleotide sequence: TGCGCCAGCAGATCAGGGGAAAGTCAGCCCCAGCATTTT. This translates into CASRSGESQPQHF.

V gene TRBV5-6 combines with J gene TRBJ1-4, with 8 positions matching TRBD1. Trimming cost V 0 bases and J 7 bases; bases outside gene matches: 5. In germline, CDR1 is SGHDT, CDR2 YYEEEE. CDR3 size: 15 residues. In nucleotides, the CDR3 is TGTGCCAGCAGCTTGGCCATGGACAGGGTTGAAAAACTGTTTTTT. Its protein is CASSLAMDRVEKLFF.